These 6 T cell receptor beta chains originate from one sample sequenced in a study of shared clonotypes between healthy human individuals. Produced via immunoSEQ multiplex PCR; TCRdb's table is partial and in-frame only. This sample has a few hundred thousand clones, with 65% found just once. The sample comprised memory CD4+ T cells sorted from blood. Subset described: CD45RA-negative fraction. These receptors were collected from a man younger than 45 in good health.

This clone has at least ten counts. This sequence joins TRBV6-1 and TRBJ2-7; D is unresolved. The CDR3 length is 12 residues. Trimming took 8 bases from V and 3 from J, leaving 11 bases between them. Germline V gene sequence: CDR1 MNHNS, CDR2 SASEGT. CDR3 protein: CASGQGFYEQYF. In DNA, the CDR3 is TGTGCCAGCGGTCAAGGCTTCTACGAGCAGTACTTC.

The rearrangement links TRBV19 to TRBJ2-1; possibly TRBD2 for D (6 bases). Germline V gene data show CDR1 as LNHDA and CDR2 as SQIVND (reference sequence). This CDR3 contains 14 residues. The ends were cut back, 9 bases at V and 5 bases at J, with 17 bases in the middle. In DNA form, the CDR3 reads TGTGCCAGCAAGGAGGACTCGGGGGACAATGAGCAGTTCTTC. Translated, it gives CASKEDSGDNEQFF.

The CDR3 spells CASRRAPNEKLFF. The DNA for the CDR3 is TGTGCCAGCAGGAGGGCCCCGAATGAAAAACTGTTTTTT. The V gene is TRBV28, the J gene TRBJ1-4; D is uncertain. V shed 6 bases and J shed 5 bases, with 10 bases lying between them. Germline V gives CDR1 MDHEN, CDR2 SYDVKM. This CDR3 has 13 residues.

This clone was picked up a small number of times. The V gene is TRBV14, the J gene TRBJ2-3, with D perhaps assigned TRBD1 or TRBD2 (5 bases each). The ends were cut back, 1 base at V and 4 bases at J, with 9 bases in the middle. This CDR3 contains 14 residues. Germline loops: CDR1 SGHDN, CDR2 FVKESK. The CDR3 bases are TGTGCCAGCAGCCAAGTCAGAGGGGCAGATACGCAGTATTTT. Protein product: CASSQVRGADTQYF.

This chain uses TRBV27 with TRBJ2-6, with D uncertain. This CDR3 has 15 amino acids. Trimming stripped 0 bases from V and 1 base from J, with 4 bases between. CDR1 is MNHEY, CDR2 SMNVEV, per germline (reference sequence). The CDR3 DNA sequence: TGTGCCAGCAGTTTATCAGCGTCTGGGGCCAACGTCCTGACTTTC. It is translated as CASSLSASGANVLTF. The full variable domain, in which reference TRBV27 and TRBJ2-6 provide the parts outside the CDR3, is EAQVTQNPRYLITVTGKKLTVTCSQNMNHEYMSWYRQDPGLGLRQIYYSMNVEVTDKGDVPEGYKVSRKEKRNFPLILESPSPNQTSLYFCASSLSASGANVLTFGAGSRLTVL.

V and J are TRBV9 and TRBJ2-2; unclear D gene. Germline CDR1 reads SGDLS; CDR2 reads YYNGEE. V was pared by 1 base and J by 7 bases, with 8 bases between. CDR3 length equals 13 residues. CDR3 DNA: TGTGCCAGCAGCGTATATTGGAGCGGGGAGCTGTTTTTT. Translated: CASSVYWSGELFF. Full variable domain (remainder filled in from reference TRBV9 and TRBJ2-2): DSGVTQTPKHLITATGQRVTLRCSPRSGDLSVYWYQQSLDQGLQFLIQYYNGEERAKGNILERFSAQQFPDLHSELNLSSLELGDSALYFCASSVYWSGELFFGEGSRLTVL.